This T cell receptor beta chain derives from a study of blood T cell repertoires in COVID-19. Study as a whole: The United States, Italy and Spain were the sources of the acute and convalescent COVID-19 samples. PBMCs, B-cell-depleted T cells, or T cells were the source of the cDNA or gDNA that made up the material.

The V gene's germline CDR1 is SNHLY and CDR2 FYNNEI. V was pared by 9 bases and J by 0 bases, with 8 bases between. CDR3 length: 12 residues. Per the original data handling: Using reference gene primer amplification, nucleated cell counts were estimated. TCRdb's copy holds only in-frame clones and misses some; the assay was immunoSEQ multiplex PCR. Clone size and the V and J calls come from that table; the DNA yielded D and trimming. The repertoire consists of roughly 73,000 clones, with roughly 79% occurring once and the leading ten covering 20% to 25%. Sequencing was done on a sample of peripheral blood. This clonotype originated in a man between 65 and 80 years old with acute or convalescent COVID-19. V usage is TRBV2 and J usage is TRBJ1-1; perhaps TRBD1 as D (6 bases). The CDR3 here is CARRTVNTEAFF. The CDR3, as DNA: TGTGCCAGGAGGACAGTGAACACTGAAGCTTTCTTT.